This entry features one T cell receptor (beta chain) sequence. What it binds is unknown. This specimen comes from a study of T cell responses to AZD1222 COVID-19 vaccine. The study's findings and limits: Spike-specific TCRs gained breadth and depth after people received two AZD1222 doses. Nearly half of spike-specific TCRs reportedly go after variant regions that carry no mutations. Most donors were white British, females outnumbered males, and clonal diversity was possibly underestimated. Vaccine-associated CD4 TCRs spanned spike, dominant at 160-218 and 743-854.

The protocol was immunoSEQ multiplex PCR, while the TCRdb copy is restricted to in-frame clones and leaves out a portion. The sample lists 17,000 or so clones; roughly 86% were seen once. This CDR3 has 16 amino acids. Germline loops: CDR1 MNHNS, CDR2 SASEGT. Trimming removed 3 bases from V and 5 bases from J; junction bases left unmatched: 9. The chain employs TRBV6-1 and TRBJ2-7; 11 bases line up with TRBD1. Source: peripheral blood, taken 28 days after the second AZD1222 dose. The sequence was obtained from an adult who received the AZD1222 COVID-19 vaccine. This CDR3 reads CASSEVIGQGADEQYF. In DNA form, the CDR3 reads TGTGCCAGCAGTGAGGTAATAGGACAGGGGGCCGACGAGCAGTACTTC.